Listed here are 20 T cell receptor beta chains from one sample, sequenced in a study of cytomegalovirus exposure and HLA in healthy donors. The PCR ran on 60 Vbeta and 13 Jbeta primers. Assay: immunoSEQ multiplex PCR; the TCRdb copy retains only in-frame clones and omits some. This sample's clone table lists roughly 62,000 clones. Sequencing was performed on PBMCs. The receptors originated from a woman aged 18 to 35 in good health and CMV-seronegative.

The CDR3 sequence: CASSQYIVSGTASSGNTIYF. In DNA form, the CDR3 reads TGTGCCAGCAGCCAGTATATTGTTTCCGGGACAGCGAGCTCTGGAAACACCATATATTTT. This chain connects TRBV4-2 to TRBJ1-3, with TRBD1 matching 7 bases. This CDR3 is 20 amino acids long. V was clipped by 3 bases and J by 0 bases; unmatched bases: 17. CDR1 is LGHNA and CDR2 is YNFKEQ in the germline V gene.

The chain recombines TRBV6-5 with TRBJ1-2; D uncertain. The V and J ends lost 0 bases and 5 bases respectively, with 10 bases between them. Germline V gives CDR1 MNHEY, CDR2 SVGAGI. The CDR3 is 14 amino acids. As DNA, the CDR3 is TGTGCCAGCAGTTACTCGCGAGGGTTGTATGGCTACACCTTC. It yields the protein CASSYSRGLYGYTF.

The CDR3 DNA is TGTGCCAGCATCGCGGGTAACACAGATACGCAGTATTTT. Translation gives CASIAGNTDTQYF. The V and J genes are TRBV25-1 and TRBJ2-3; TRBD2 might be the D (5 bases). This CDR3 has 13 residues. Per the germline V gene, CDR1 is MGHDK and CDR2 is SYGVNS. Trimming cost V 7 bases and J 2 bases, with 10 bases left between them.

The chain is built from TRBV29-1 and TRBJ2-5; 7 positions agree with TRBD2. Germline CDR1 and CDR2: SQVTM and ANQGSEA. Germline trimming cut 5 bases from V and 5 bases from J; bases unmatched to any gene: 11. CDR3 size: 14 residues. Here the CDR3 DNA reads TGCAGCGTTCTAGGGCGGGAGTTATGGGAGACCCAGTACTTC. It is translated as CSVLGRELWETQYF.

Comment on this clone: An end of the junction does not agree with germline; a read error may underlie this. This chain uses TRBV6-4 with TRBJ2-3; 8 nucleotides agree with TRBD2. This CDR3 has 16 residues. Germline CDR1 MRHNA, CDR2 SNTAGT. CDR3 sequence reads: CASSDSSGGGTDKQYF. In DNA, the CDR3 is TGTGCCAGCAGTGACTCCTCCGGGGGGGGCACAGATAAGCAGTATTTT.

This chain uses TRBV9 with TRBJ1-4, with 7 nucleotides matching TRBD1. The CDR3 is 14 amino acids. Germline V gene sequence: CDR1 SGDLS, CDR2 YYNGEE. Germline trimming cut 4 bases from V and 10 bases from J; bases unmatched to any gene: 10. The CDR3 loop reads CASSFAGQKGKLFF. The CDR3 DNA sequence: TGTGCCAGCAGCTTCGCGGGACAGAAGGGAAAACTGTTTTTT.

V gene TRBV18 combines with J gene TRBJ2-7; TRBD1 matches at 7 bases. In germline, CDR1 is KGHSH, CDR2 LQKENI. The CDR3 is 14 residues long. Trimming took 0 bases from V and 2 from J; bases not matched to a gene: 1. Here the CDR3 DNA reads TGTGCCAGCTCACCACCGACAGGGACCTACGAGCAGTACTTC. As protein: CASSPPTGTYEQYF.

The chain carries TRBV7-9 and TRBJ1-1, with a tentative D call TRBD1 (6 bases). V lost 1 base and J lost 4, with 7 bases in between. Germline assignment: CDR1 SEHNR and CDR2 FQNEAQ (reference sequence). The CDR3 loop spans 13 amino acids. CDR3 DNA: TGTGCCAGCAGCTTAGAAGGGGGCACTGAAGCTTTCTTT. Its translation: CASSLEGGTEAFF.

The chain carries TRBV28 and TRBJ1-2; 9 bases line up with TRBD1. Per germline, CDR1 MDHEN and CDR2 SYDVKM. The CDR3 is 15 residues long. V shed 7 bases and J 10 bases; nucleotides not matched to a gene: 16. CDR3 nucleotide sequence: TGTGCCAGCATGGGGGATATAGGGACAGGGAGCTCCTACACCTTC. Protein product: CASMGDIGTGSSYTF.

The rearrangement uses TRBV6-5 and TRBJ2-1; D is ambiguous. The CDR3 extends over 11 amino acids. The ends were cut back, 5 bases at V and 8 bases at J, with 7 bases in the middle. CDR1 is MNHEY and CDR2 is SVGAGI in the germline V gene. CDR3 sequence reads: CASSLSDEQFF. CDR3 nucleotides: TGTGCCAGCAGTCTCAGTGATGAGCAGTTCTTC.

The V gene is TRBV19, the J gene TRBJ1-2; possible D gene TRBD1, 6 bases. Trimming stripped 5 bases from V and 8 bases from J, with 21 bases between. The CDR3 sequence is 15 residues long. Per the germline V gene, CDR1 is LNHDA and CDR2 is SQIVND (reference sequence). The CDR3 is CASSVTGRTFDGYTF. The CDR3 DNA reads TGTGCCAGTAGTGTGACAGGACGGACCTTCGACGGCTACACCTTC.

The chain links TRBV29-1 to TRBJ2-5; weak D call: TRBD2 (5 bases). The CDR3 is made up of 13 amino acids. V shed 4 bases and J shed 5 bases, with 14 bases lying between them. Germline CDR1 and CDR2: SQVTM and ANQGSEA. The CDR3 reads CSVVLSSRETQYF. Written as DNA, the CDR3 is TGCAGCGTTGTACTTTCTAGCCGCGAGACCCAGTACTTC.

The chain links TRBV5-1 to TRBJ2-5; no firm D call. V gave up 0 bases and J gave up 4 bases, with 10 bases separating them. The germline V gene encodes CDR1 SGHRS and CDR2 YFSETQ. There are 14 residues in the CDR3. CDR3 nucleotides: TGCGCCAGCAGCTTGGATACGACAAGAGAGACCCAGTACTTC. Its protein is CASSLDTTRETQYF.

This rearrangement joins TRBV5-1 to TRBJ2-5; D gene ambiguous. The ends were cut back, 3 bases at V and 7 bases at J, with 13 bases in the middle. CDR1 SGHRS and CDR2 YFSETQ come from the germline V gene. This CDR3 comprises 13 residues. CDR3 loop: CASSSTLSGTQYF. CDR3 coding DNA: TGCGCCAGCAGCTCAACACTGTCAGGGACCCAGTACTTC.

For the CDR3, the DNA is TGCGCCAGCAGTGAGTCGAAGCTATCGGTCTCGAACACTGAAGCTTTCTTT. Translated, it gives CASSESKLSVSNTEAFF. The V gene is TRBV10-1, the J gene TRBJ1-1; D is undetermined. This CDR3 is built from 17 residues. The germline V gene has CDR1 WNHNN and CDR2 SYGVQD (reference sequence). V gave up 0 bases and J gave up 1 base, with 15 bases separating them.

The rearrangement links TRBV5-1 to TRBJ2-5, with 7 bases that match TRBD1. The CDR3 totals 17 residues. Germline values: CDR1 SGHRS, CDR2 YFSETQ. Germline trimming cut 10 bases from V and 3 bases from J; bases unmatched to any gene: 21. The DNA for the CDR3 is TGCGCCGGAAAAACAGGGGCCTCGTCTGTTGGAGAAGAGACCCAGTACTTC. The encoded protein is CAGKTGASSVGEETQYF.

The rearrangement links TRBV18 to TRBJ2-7, with 7 nucleotides matching TRBD1. Trimming removed 6 bases from V and 3 bases from J; junction bases left unmatched: 11. Per the germline V gene, CDR1 is KGHSH and CDR2 is LQKENI. This CDR3 is 15 amino acids long. CDR3 in DNA: TGTGCCAGCTCCCCCCGGGAACAGGGGTTCTACGAGCAGTACTTC. Its protein is CASSPREQGFYEQYF. Filled out from reference TRBV18 and TRBJ2-7, the complete variable domain reads NAGVMQNPRHLVRRRGQEARLRCSPMKGHSHVYWYRQLPEEGLKFMVYLQKENIIDESGMPKERFSAEFPKEGPSILRIQQVVRGDSAAYFCASSPREQGFYEQYFGPGTRLTVT.

This chain joins TRBV29-1 and TRBJ1-1, with D unclear. The CDR3 spans 13 residues. V was pared by 7 bases and J by 5 bases, with 17 bases between. Germline V CDR1 and CDR2: SQVTM, ANQGSEA. The CDR3 region has the DNA TGCAGCGGCCTGGAAAGGTGGGAGACTGAAGCTTTCTTT. This encodes CSGLERWETEAFF.

The chain links TRBV15 to TRBJ2-5; tentative D call: TRBD2 (6 bases). Germline CDR1 is LNHNV and CDR2 is YYDKDF (reference sequence). The V end lost 5 bases, the J end lost 4 bases, and 11 bases lay between the germline ends. CDR3 size: 13 residues. As DNA, the CDR3 is TGTGCCACCAGCCGTGAGGAGGGAGAGACCCAGTACTTC. Its protein product is CATSREEGETQYF.

In the case of this clone: Germline and junction disagree at one end, which may indicate a read error. The chain combines TRBV6-4 with TRBJ1-1; D may be TRBD1 (6 bases). CDR1 is MRHNA, CDR2 SNTAGT, per germline. The CDR3 spans 15 residues. For the CDR3, the DNA is TGTGCCAGCAGTCGGCACTCAGGGGAGACAGCTGAAGATTTCTTT. It is translated as CASSRHSGETAEDFF.